This T cell receptor beta chain was observed in a study of blood T cell repertoires in COVID-19. V lost 4 bases and J lost 10; bases outside the gene matches: 9. The germline V gene has CDR1 SGHRS and CDR2 YFSETQ. This CDR3 comprises 14 residues. Only in-frame clones appear in the TCRdb table, and some are missing; sequencing was by immunoSEQ multiplex PCR. The table includes approximately 240,000 clones, around 85% detected once. The specimen was peripheral blood. V usage is TRBV5-1 and J usage is TRBJ2-1, with 9 bases identical to TRBD1. This sequence originates from a woman between 35 and 50 years old with active or convalescent COVID-19. Here the CDR3 DNA reads TGCGCCAGCAGCATCTCAACAGGGGGCAGGGAGCAGTTCTTC. Translation: CASSISTGGREQFF.